Each of the 14 T cell receptor beta chains below was sequenced from the same sample in a study of T-cell memory formation after mild COVID-19. One entry per CDR3 protein results from TCRdb running MiXCR on the 5' RACE reads. The data contain about 180,000 distinct CDR3 sequences, more than 15% of them singletons. Sample: PBMCs or a T cell subset sorted from them (not recorded which). The receptors derive from an adult woman who had mild COVID-19 (a few samples of this study predate the infection). Cell type and time point are not known.

Only a few counts were recorded for this clonotype. The rearrangement joins TRBV10-3 to TRBJ2-7; the match to TRBD2 covers 9 bases. Germline V gives CDR1 ENHRY, CDR2 SYGVKD. The V and J ends lost 2 bases and 5 bases, in that order; junction bases with no gene match: 4. The CDR3 covers 14 residues. The DNA of the CDR3 is TGTGCCATCAGTGAGGGACTAGCGAGGAACGAGCAGTACTTC. Encoded protein: CAISEGLARNEQYF.

This chain connects TRBV12-3 or TRBV12-4 to TRBJ2-2; D gene unclear. CDR3 length equals 14 residues. V was shortened by 7 bases and J by 0 bases, with 9 bases between the two germline ends. The CDR3 nucleotides are TGTGCCAGCAATAGAAACGCGAACACCGGGGAGCTGTTTTTT. This encodes CASNRNANTGELFF.

The V and J genes are TRBV9 and TRBJ2-1, with D unclear. V was pared by 3 bases and J by 2 bases, with 12 bases between. This CDR3 contains 15 residues. CDR1 and CDR2 (germline): SGDLS, YYNGEE. Here the CDR3 DNA reads TGTGCCAGCAGCGGGGGTAGCACTCCCTACAATGAGCAGTTCTTC. This translates into CASSGGSTPYNEQFF.

This chain links TRBV7-9 with TRBJ1-1, with D perhaps TRBD1 (5 bases). This CDR3 spans 18 amino acids. The V and J ends lost 3 bases and 1 base respectively, with 21 bases between them. Germline V lookup: CDR1 SEHNR, CDR2 FQNEAQ (reference sequence). The CDR3 protein is CASSFSAAFDRQNTEAFF. CDR3 sequence (DNA): TGTGCCAGCAGCTTCAGCGCGGCATTCGACAGACAGAACACTGAAGCTTTCTTT.

A few counts support this clonotype. The chain employs TRBV12-3 or TRBV12-4 and TRBJ2-1; D may be TRBD2 (5 bases). V gave up 3 bases and J gave up 0 bases, with 21 bases separating them. The CDR3 spans 19 residues. The CDR3 loop reads CASSFDPRRSGSSYNEQFF. Written as DNA, the CDR3 is TGTGCCAGCAGTTTTGACCCGCGAAGGAGTGGGAGCTCCTACAATGAGCAGTTCTTC.

This chain links TRBV5-1 with TRBJ2-1; TRBD2 matches 10 bases. The CDR3 has 20 amino acids. Trimming removed 4 bases from V and 0 bases from J; junction bases left unmatched: 16. Germline CDR1 reads SGHRS; CDR2 reads YFSETQ. CDR3 region: CASSPLGGGLAPNSYNEQFF. For the CDR3, the DNA is TGCGCCAGCAGCCCCCTTGGGGGGGGACTAGCGCCCAACTCCTACAATGAGCAGTTCTTC.

Only a few counts were recorded for this clonotype. The CDR3 region is CASSLWVQNTEAFF. CDR3 DNA: TGCGCCAGCAGCTTATGGGTCCAGAACACTGAAGCTTTCTTT. The chain has TRBV5-1 and TRBJ1-1; D gene ambiguous. Trimming left V 2 bases short and J 1 base short, with 9 bases between. Germline V gene sequence: CDR1 SGHRS, CDR2 YFSETQ. CDR3 length equals 14 residues.

In DNA form, the CDR3 reads TGTGCCAGCAGCCAAGCGTATGGTTTCGAGCAGTACTTC. Translating gives CASSQAYGFEQYF. The chain combines TRBV3-1 with TRBJ2-7; D unresolved. Germline CDR1 LGHDT, CDR2 YNNKEL (reference sequence). The CDR3 length is 13 residues. The V and J ends lost 1 base and 6 bases respectively, with 10 bases between them.

The V call is TRBV7-6, the J call TRBJ2-2; the D is unclear. V shed 1 base and J shed 7 bases, with 10 bases lying between them. The CDR3 is made up of 14 amino acids. The V gene's germline CDR1 is SGHVS and CDR2 FNYEAQ. The CDR3 is CASSLDGSGGELFF. CDR3 coding DNA: TGTGCCAGCAGCTTAGATGGAAGTGGCGGGGAGCTGTTTTTT.

The chain couples TRBV11-1 to TRBJ2-1; TRBD2 agrees at 12 bases. The ends lost 5 bases at V and 9 bases at J; junction bases unmatched: 17. This CDR3 comprises 18 residues. Looked up from germline, CDR1 is SGHAT and CDR2 is FQDESV (reference sequence). CDR3 loop: CASSPLAGGFGFAPEQFF. The CDR3 DNA sequence: TGTGCCAGCAGCCCTCTAGCGGGAGGGTTCGGATTTGCCCCTGAGCAGTTCTTC.

The rearrangement uses TRBV5-6 and TRBJ2-7; TRBD2 aligns across 8 bases. Unmatched junction bases numbered 11, after V lost 3 bases and J lost 0 bases. This CDR3 contains 17 residues. Germline V gives CDR1 SGHDT, CDR2 YYEEEE. This chain's CDR3 is CASSYRTSPRSSYEQYF. In DNA, the CDR3 is TGTGCCAGCAGCTACCGGACTAGCCCAAGGAGCTCCTACGAGCAGTACTTC.

The V and J genes are TRBV14 and TRBJ2-7; D possibly corresponds to TRBD1 (6 bases). The V gene lost 3 bases and the J gene lost 0 bases, with 12 bases spanning the gap. The germline CDR1 and CDR2 sequences are SGHDN and FVKESK. The CDR3 is 15 amino acids. CDR3 DNA sequence: TGTGCCAGCAGCCAGGACAGCCGTCTCTCCTACGAGCAGTACTTC. Encoded protein: CASSQDSRLSYEQYF.

The chain uses TRBV4-3 and TRBJ2-4; D remains unclear. The ends were cut back, 0 bases at V and 0 bases at J, with 6 bases in the middle. CDR1 LGHNA and CDR2 YSLEER come from the germline V gene. This CDR3 has 15 amino acids. The CDR3: CASSQEPRAKNIQYF. The DNA for the CDR3 is TGCGCCAGCAGCCAAGAGCCGAGAGCCAAAAACATTCAGTACTTC.

The CDR3 reads CASSLSGTTKGYTF. In DNA form, the CDR3 reads TGTGCCAGCAGTTTATCAGGGACCACTAAGGGCTACACCTTC. The rearrangement uses TRBV12-3 or TRBV12-4 and TRBJ1-2; a possible D gene is TRBD1 (5 bases). The CDR3 spans 14 residues. V lost 2 bases, J lost 8 bases, and 15 bases lay in between.